The next 2 T cell receptor beta chains were all read from a single sample in a study of CD8+CD57+ T cells in acquired aplastic anemia (dated 2018 in TCRdb). Sequencer: Illumina HiSeq 2000. Profiling of TCR beta VDJ combinations and CDR3 sequences used genomic DNA as the template. The public reads were reanalyzed by TCRdb: fastp trimming at Q25, MiXCR alignment, in-frame beta chains only. Each record represents a unique CDR3 protein, reported with the most common genes and DNA among its rows. This sample gives around 170,000 distinct CDR3 sequences in total; approximately 60% of them show up just once. The ten largest make up 35% to 50% of the sample. Sequencing was done on a sample of sorted CD4+, CD8+, or CD8+CD57+ T cells (not recorded which) from PBMCs. Receptor source: a human donor in good health.

V is TRBV7-9 and J is TRBJ2-7; D may be TRBD1 (5 bases). This CDR3 comprises 14 residues. Germline CDR1 SEHNR, CDR2 FQNEAQ (reference sequence). Trimming took off 2 bases at V and 3 bases at J, with 11 bases between the two ends. CDR3 residues: CASSLSRGHYEQYF. CDR3 in DNA: TGTGCCAGCAGCTTATCCCGCGGACACTACGAGCAGTACTTC.

This clonotype occurred a few times. The genes are TRBV5-1 and TRBJ2-1; maybe TRBD1 (6 bases). The V end was cut by 3 bases, the J end by 0 bases, with 13 bases between. Per germline, CDR1 SGHRS and CDR2 YFSETQ. The CDR3 totals 16 residues. CDR3 in amino acids: CASSSTGTNSYNEQFF. The DNA for the CDR3 is TGCGCCAGCAGCTCAACCGGGACAAACTCCTACAATGAGCAGTTCTTC.